This T cell receptor (beta chain) is drawn from a study of read filtering for tumor transcriptome and immune sequencing. The library was built from approximately 400 ng RNA with molecular barcoded adaptors for alpha/delta and beta/gamma chains. Using its own MiXCR run on the reads, TCRdb lists one record per CDR3 protein. Of approximately 43,000 distinct CDR3 sequences listed, roughly an eighth are singletons. V was trimmed by 7 bases and J by 0 bases, leaving 10 bases between them. Per germline, CDR1 MNHNS and CDR2 SASEGT. The CDR3 has 13 amino acids. This clonotype came up many times. The TCR was taken from a donor at least 40 years old with multiple myeloma. The V call is TRBV6-1, the J call TRBJ2-7, with D unclear. The specimen was a population of CD138-negative cells sorted from bone marrow. In DNA form, the CDR3 reads TGTGCCAGCACCGGGTTTTACTCCTACGAGCAGTACTTC. This codes for CASTGFYSYEQYF.